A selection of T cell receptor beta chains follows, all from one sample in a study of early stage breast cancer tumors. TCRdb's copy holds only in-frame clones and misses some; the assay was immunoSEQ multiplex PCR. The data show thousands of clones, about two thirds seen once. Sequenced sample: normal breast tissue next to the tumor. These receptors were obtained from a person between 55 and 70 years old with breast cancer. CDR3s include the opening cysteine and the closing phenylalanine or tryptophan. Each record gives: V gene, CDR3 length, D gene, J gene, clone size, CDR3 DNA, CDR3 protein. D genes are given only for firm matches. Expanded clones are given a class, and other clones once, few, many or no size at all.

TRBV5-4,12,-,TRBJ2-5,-,TGTGCCTTAGGGGGGGGCGGAGAGACCCAGTACTTC,CALGGGGETQYF
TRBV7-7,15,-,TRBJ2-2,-,TGTGCTAGCAGCCCATTTGAGCGGAACACCGGGGAGCTGTTTTTT,CASSPFERNTGELFF
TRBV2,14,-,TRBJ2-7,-,TGTGCCAGCAGTGATGTTAGGTCACCCTACGAGCAGTACTTC,CASSDVRSPYEQYF
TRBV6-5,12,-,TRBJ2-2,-,TGTGCCAGCAGCGTCCTCACCGGGGAGCTGTTTTTT,CASSVLTGELFF
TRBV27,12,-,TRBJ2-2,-,TGTGCCAGCAGTTTCGGTTCCGGGGAGCTGTTTTTT,CASSFGSGELFF
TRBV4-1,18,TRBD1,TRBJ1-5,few,TGCGCCAGCAGCCAAGGCCACTCGGACAGGGGAGGCAATCAGCCCCAGCATTTT,CASSQGHSDRGGNQPQHF
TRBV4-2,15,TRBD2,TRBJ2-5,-,TGTGCCAGCAGCCCGTCTAGCGGGACGGGGGAGACCCAGTACTTC,CASSPSSGTGETQYF
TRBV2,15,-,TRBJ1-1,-,TGTGCCAGCCTTCCTAACGACCTGAGGGGCACTGAAGCTTTCTTT,CASLPNDLRGTEAFF
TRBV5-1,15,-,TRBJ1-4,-,TGCGCCAGCAGCTTGGGGACTACAACTAATGAAAAACTGTTTTTT,CASSLGTTTNEKLFF
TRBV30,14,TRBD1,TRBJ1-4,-,TGTGCCTGGAGTGTGGACAGGGCGCGAGAAAAACTGTTTTTT,CAWSVDRAREKLFF
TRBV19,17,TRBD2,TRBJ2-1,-,TGTGCCAGTAGTATCTCGGGTGCCCGGGGGGGTCCCAATGAGCAGTTCTTC,CASSISGARGGPNEQFF
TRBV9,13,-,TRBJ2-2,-,TGTGCCAGCAGCGCAGCTAGCGCCGGGGAGCTGTTTTTT,CASSAASAGELFF
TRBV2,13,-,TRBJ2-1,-,TGTGCCAGCAGTGGGACACATTACAATGAGCAGTTCTTC,CASSGTHYNEQFF
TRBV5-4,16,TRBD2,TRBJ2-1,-,TGTGCCAGCGGACAGGTAGCGGGGGCCGTGGAGAATGAGCAGTTCTTC,CASGQVAGAVENEQFF
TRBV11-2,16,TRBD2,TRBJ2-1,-,TGTGCCAGCGGTCAACGTCTAGCGGGAGAACACAATGAGCAGTTCTTC,CASGQRLAGEHNEQFF
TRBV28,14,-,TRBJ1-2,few,TGTGCCAGCGGTATCCAGGGTAACAACTATGGCTACACCTTC,CASGIQGNNYGYTF
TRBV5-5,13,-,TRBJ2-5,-,TGTGCCAGCAGCTTGGGGGTAGAGGAGACCCAGTACTTC,CASSLGVEETQYF
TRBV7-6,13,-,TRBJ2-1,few,TGTGCCAGCAGCTTAGCCCAGGCAAGGGAGCAGTTCTTC,CASSLAQAREQFF
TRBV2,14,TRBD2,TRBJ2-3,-,TGTGCCAGCAGTGGGCTAGCGGCCGTAGATACGCAGTATTTT,CASSGLAAVDTQYF
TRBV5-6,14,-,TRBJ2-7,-,TGTGCCAGCAGCTTGTACGGCTTCTCCAGCGAGCAGTACTTC,CASSLYGFSSEQYF
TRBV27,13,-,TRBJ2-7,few,TGTGCCAGCAGTTTAAGAGCTAGCTCCGAGCAGTACTTC,CASSLRASSEQYF
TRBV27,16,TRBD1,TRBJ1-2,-,TGTGCCAGCAGTCCCCACCTGACAGGGAGGGACTATGGCTACACCTTC,CASSPHLTGRDYGYTF
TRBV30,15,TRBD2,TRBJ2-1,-,TGTGCCCGTTCCCTGGGGGGGAGCTCCTACAATGAGCAGTTCTTC,CARSLGGSSYNEQFF
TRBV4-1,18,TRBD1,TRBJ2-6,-,TGCGCCAGCAGCCAAAGCCGGACAGGGCGCTCTGGGGCCAACGTCCTGACTTTC,CASSQSRTGRSGANVLTF
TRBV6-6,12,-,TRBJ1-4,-,TGTGCCAGCAGAGACTCTGTGGAAAAACTGTTTTTT,CASRDSVEKLFF
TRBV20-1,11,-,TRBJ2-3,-,TGCAGTGCTAGCGGCACAGATACGCAGTATTTT,CSASGTDTQYF
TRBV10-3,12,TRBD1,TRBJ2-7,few,TGTGCCATCAGCCAGGGGGACTACGAGCAGTACTTC,CAISQGDYEQYF
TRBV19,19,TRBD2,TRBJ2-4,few,TGTGCCAGTAGTGCCCGGACTAGCGGGGGGGGTAAGGAGCGGAACATTCAGTACTTC,CASSARTSGGGKERNIQYF
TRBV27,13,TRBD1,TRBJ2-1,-,TGTGCCAGCAGTTTGGACAGGGTCAATGAGCAGTTCTTC,CASSLDRVNEQFF
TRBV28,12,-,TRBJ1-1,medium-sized,TGTGCCAGCAGTTTACCCCTCGCTGAAGCTTTCTTT,CASSLPLAEAFF
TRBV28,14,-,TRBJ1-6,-,TGTGCCAGCAGTCCAGGACAGTTTAATTCACCCCTCCACTTT,CASSPGQFNSPLHF
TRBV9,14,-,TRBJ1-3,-,TGTGCCAGCAGCGGGACCTACTCTGGAAACACCATATATTTT,CASSGTYSGNTIYF
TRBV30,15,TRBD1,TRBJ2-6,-,TGTGCCTTGGACAGAGGGGGCGGGGGGGCCAACGTCCTGACTTTC,CALDRGGGGANVLTF
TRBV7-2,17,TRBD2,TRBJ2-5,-,TGTGCCAGCAGCTACGGGACTAGCGGGGGCTTGCAAGAGACCCAGTACTTC,CASSYGTSGGLQETQYF
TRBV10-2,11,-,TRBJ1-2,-,TGCGCCACCTCCTCCGGGGACGGCTACACCTTC,CATSSGDGYTF
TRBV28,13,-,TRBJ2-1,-,TGTGCCAGCAAGACGGAGGTCTACAATGAGCAGTTCTTC,CASKTEVYNEQFF
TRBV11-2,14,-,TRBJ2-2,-,TGTGCCAGCAGCTTGGACAGGAACACCGGGGAGCTGTTTTTT,CASSLDRNTGELFF
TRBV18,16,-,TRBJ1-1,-,TGTGCCAGCTCACCATCTAACCAGCTAACCAACACTGAAGCTTTCTTT,CASSPSNQLTNTEAFF
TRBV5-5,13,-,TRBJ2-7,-,TGTGCCAGCAGCCTAACCGGCGGTAGGGAGCAGTACTTC,CASSLTGGREQYF
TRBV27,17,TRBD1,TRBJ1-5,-,TGTGCCAGCAGTTTTCGTTTGACAGGGGAGAGGAAACAGCCCCAGCATTTT,CASSFRLTGERKQPQHF
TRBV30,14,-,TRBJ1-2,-,TGTGCCTGGAGTGATGGCAGGGAGAAAGGAGGCTACACCTTC,CAWSDGREKGGYTF
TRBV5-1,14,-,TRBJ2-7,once,TGCGCCAGCAGCTTCTCGTCGGGGCCCTACGAGCAGTACTTC,CASSFSSGPYEQYF
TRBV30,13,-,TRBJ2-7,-,TGTGCCTGGTCTGAAGGGGGGTTCCACGAGCAGTACTTC,CAWSEGGFHEQYF